A single sample is the source of the 6 T cell receptor beta chains below, sequenced in a study of Graves' ophthalmopathy and Graves' hyperthyroidism. CDR3 regions of TCR beta were amplified from RNA transcripts. First-round RT-PCR used HTBI primers; second-round multiplex PCR followed. MiXCR, run by TCRdb on the multiplex PCR reads, gives a single entry per CDR3 protein. Of about 740,000 distinct CDR3 sequences listed, 35% to 50% are singletons. Sequencing was done on a sample of peripheral blood. Receptors were obtained from an adult man with Graves' ophthalmopathy.

This clonotype occurred a few times. The V gene is TRBV7-2, the J gene TRBJ2-7, with 10 bases identical to TRBD2. This CDR3 comprises 16 residues. The germline CDR1 and CDR2 sequences are SGHTA and FQGNSA. After removal of 1 base from V and 1 base from J, the junction contained 4 bases not matched to a gene. The CDR3 DNA follows: TGTGCCAGCAGCTTAGGGGGGACTAGCGCATCCTACGAGCAGTACTTC. This gives the protein CASSLGGTSASYEQYF.

This clonotype has at least ten counts. The V and J genes are TRBV10-3 and TRBJ2-7, with no clear D. The germline gives CDR1 ENHRY, CDR2 SYGVKD. The CDR3 runs to 12 residues. The V gene lost 8 bases and the J gene lost 5 bases, with 13 bases spanning the gap. Here the CDR3 reads CAISRASDEQYF. The CDR3 DNA reads TGTGCCATCTCCCGAGCCTCAGACGAGCAGTACTTC.

The chain has TRBV28 and TRBJ1-5, with D perhaps matching TRBD1 (5 bases). Trimming pared 4 bases from V and 4 bases from J, leaving 20 bases between. The CDR3 is 17 amino acids. Germline V lookup: CDR1 MDHEN, CDR2 SYDVKM. In nucleotides, the CDR3 is TGTGCCAGCAGTTCCCCTGGGGGGGACCTTCTTAATCAGCCCCAGCATTTT. Its translation: CASSSPGGDLLNQPQHF.

This sequence joins TRBV5-1 and TRBJ2-7; no clear D. Trimming took off 4 bases at V and 2 bases at J, with 16 bases between the two ends. CDR1 SGHRS and CDR2 YFSETQ come from the germline V gene. The CDR3 length is 15 residues. In DNA form, the CDR3 reads TGCGCCAGCAGCGTGGACCCAACAATAGCCTACGAGCAGTACTTC. As protein: CASSVDPTIAYEQYF.

This clonotype has more than one count but fewer than ten. The chain has TRBV9 and TRBJ1-4; D gene unclear. Trimming took off 4 bases at V and 8 bases at J, with 6 bases between the two ends. The CDR3 sequence is 11 residues long. CDR1 is SGDLS and CDR2 is YYNGEE in the germline V gene. In nucleotides, the CDR3 is TGTGCCAGCAGCCAACGCGAAAAACTGTTTTTT. As protein: CASSQREKLFF.

This clonotype occurred many times. The V and J genes are TRBV20-1 and TRBJ1-1; the match to TRBD1 covers 7 bases. The length of the CDR3 is 12 residues. Germline V gene lookup returns CDR1 DFQATT and CDR2 SNEGSKA (reference sequence). In DNA form, the CDR3 reads TGCAGCGTTGAAGGGGGCTACACTGAAGCTTTCTTT. Its translation: CSVEGGYTEAFF.